This T cell receptor (beta chain) was sequenced in a study of T cell responses to AZD1222 COVID-19 vaccine (dated by TCRdb to about 2021). At the level of the whole study: AZD1222 recipients given second doses at about 4 weeks or at about 12 weeks were pooled, since spike-specific TCR depth and breadth were not found to differ between the two schedules. A total of over 230 trial participants underwent TCR sequencing, of whom about 210 received two doses of AZD1222 and about 25 received two doses of the MenACWY control vaccine. Trial participants were enrolled by age into subgroups of 18-55, 56-69 and 70-plus years, and approximately 150, 30 and 60 TCR-sequenced participants, respectively, were included in these subgroups. Overall study results and their limits: Because no day 14 peak-response samples were available, repertoires were characterized only after the peak T cell response. Participants were mostly white British and included more females than males, and it was suggested by the authors that clonal diversity may have been underestimated. Spike-specific TCR breadth and depth rose significantly after two AZD1222 doses compared with day 0 and with MenACWY recipients. The whole spike protein was spanned by vaccine-associated CD4 TCRs, and dominant responses were seen in regions 160-218 and 743-854. Reportedly, close to half of the unique spike-specific TCRs recognized epitopes lying outside the regions that are mutated in the B.1.351 and B.1.1.7 variants. Conclusions about previously exposed vaccinees are limited, since just five to seven AZD1222 recipients were seropositive for SARS-CoV-2 at baseline. In the small 56-69-year group, the increase in depth fell short of significance, most likely because of low power.

The sample's time point label, in plain terms: baseline before first vaccination. Vaccinee samples were obtained from the UK trials COV001 and COV002, which included a single-blind randomized controlled phase 2/3 trial of AZD1222 (ChAdOx1 nCoV-19) in healthy adults. For TCRbeta chain sequencing, PBMC samples from trial participants were taken at day 0 and at day 28 after the second dose. The CDR3 numbers 16 residues from cysteine through phenylalanine. The CDR3 DNA has 48 bases and is translated from base 1. V is trimmed back by 0 bases and J by 6 bases, and the junction contains 10 bases that no gene match accounts for. CDR1 is given as MNHEY and CDR2 as SVGEGT, both from the germline V gene. This clone was seen a handful of times. The target of this receptor is not known. No base quality values were provided; no much bigger clone lies one nucleotide off. The CDR3 regions of human TCRbeta chains were analyzed by immunosequencing. In the authors' own workflow: TCRs in the repertoires were compared against a reference library of SARS-CoV-2-specific TCRs that had been generated with the MIRA antigen-specificity platform. Breadth was defined as the fraction of unique TCRs that were SARS-CoV-2-associated. Depth was defined as the fraction of total T cells that were SARS-CoV-2-associated. Using the MIRA data, every spike-specific TCR was mapped to the spike region that the TCR reacted to and assigned to either a CD4 or a CD8 class. Log10-transformed breadth and depth values were compared by one-way ANOVA with Sidak's multiple comparisons tests. What TCRdb holds here is the immuneACCESS table cut down to in-frame rearrangements. Part of the clones is not present; checked against another copy, under half of the missing clones reflect an unresolved V gene, and the others are unexplained. D and trimming were read from the DNA, whereas the V and J calls and clone size are those reported in that table. A total of 80,000 or so clones appear in this sample, roughly 85% of them only once. Clones ranked in the top ten supply around 3% of the sample.

The source of this sequence is an adult in good health. The chain was built from TRBV6-2 or TRBV6-3 and TRBJ1-1, and 7 bases in between align with TRBD1. Sequenced here: peripheral blood, sampled on day 0 of AZD1222 vaccination. This receptor has the CDR3 CASSYSRGGSKSEAFF. The DNA sequence is TGTGCCAGCAGTTACTCGAGAGGGGGCTCGAAGTCTGAAGCTTTCTTT.